What follows are 30 T cell receptor beta chains derived from one specimen sequenced in a study of cytomegalovirus exposure and HLA in healthy donors. It was with 60 Vbeta and 13 Jbeta primers that the PCR ran. Sequenced by immunoSEQ multiplex PCR; TCRdb stores in-frame clones only, minus some. Of 130,000 to 150,000 clones detected, around 84% appear once; the ten largest clones hold less than 3.5%. The sequenced sample was PBMCs. The receptors were gathered from a middle-aged man in good health and CMV-seropositive.

The V call is TRBV28, the J call TRBJ1-6; possible D gene TRBD1, 5 bases. This CDR3 is built from 19 residues. CDR1 and CDR2 (germline): MDHEN, SYDVKM. V gave up 1 base and J gave up 1 base, with 17 bases separating them. CDR3 protein: CASSLYPAGGISYNSPLHF. The CDR3 DNA is TGTGCCAGCAGTTTATACCCCGCGGGGGGTATTTCCTATAATTCACCCCTCCACTTT.

V usage is TRBV20-1 and J usage is TRBJ1-1; D is unclear. V dropped 2 bases and J dropped 4 bases, with 5 bases sitting between them. Germline V lookup: CDR1 DFQATT, CDR2 SNEGSKA (reference sequence). This CDR3 has 11 amino acids. The CDR3 coding sequence is TGCAGTGCTAGACCGGGCACTGAAGCTTTCTTT. It is translated as CSARPGTEAFF.

This clone appeared once. The rearrangement links TRBV19 to TRBJ1-1; D not certain. The CDR3 spans 13 residues. Germline-derived CDR1 and CDR2 are LNHDA and SQIVND (reference sequence). V was clipped by 6 bases and J by 0 bases, with 8 bases between them. CDR3 residues: CASRLRMNTEAFF. In DNA form, the CDR3 reads TGTGCCAGTAGACTGAGAATGAACACTGAAGCTTTCTTT. The variable domain in full, completed from reference TRBV19 and TRBJ1-1, reads DGGITQSPKYLFRKEGQNVTLSCEQNLNHDAMYWYRQDPGQGLRLIYYSQIVNDFQKGDIAEGYSVSREKKESFPLTVTSAQKNPTAFYLCASRLRMNTEAFFGQGTRLTVV.

This chain links TRBV7-2 with TRBJ2-3, with D unresolved. Germline V gives CDR1 SGHTA, CDR2 FQGNSA. V lost 1 base and J 4 bases, leaving 3 bases between the germline ends. This CDR3 region has 12 residues. As DNA, the CDR3 is TGTGCCAGCAGCTTAGGCGCAGATACGCAGTATTTT. This sequence encodes CASSLGADTQYF.

This clone was seen just once. In nucleotides, the CDR3 is TGTGCCAGCAGTTACGAGGGATTGGATGGCTACACCTTC. Its translation is CASSYEGLDGYTF. The chain is built from TRBV6-5 and TRBJ1-2; no firm D call. The CDR3 spans 13 residues. The V and J ends lost 2 bases and 6 bases respectively, with 10 bases between them. The V gene's germline CDR1 is MNHEY and CDR2 SVGAGI.

The chain recombines TRBV7-8 with TRBJ2-5; 7 bases fit TRBD2. Per germline, CDR1 SGHVS and CDR2 FQNEAQ. The CDR3 length is 16 residues. V lost 5 bases to trimming and J lost 1 base; unmatched junction nucleotides: 10. The chain's CDR3 is CASSPSGLVSQETQYF. CDR3 nucleotides: TGTGCCAGCAGCCCCTCCGGACTAGTTTCCCAAGAGACCCAGTACTTC.

The V gene is TRBV6-5, the J gene TRBJ1-1, with unresolved D. V shed 0 bases and J shed 3 bases, with 11 bases lying between them. The CDR3 is 15 residues long. The germline V gene encodes CDR1 MNHEY and CDR2 SVGAGI. The CDR3 is CASSYSYSPDTEAFF. DNA of the CDR3: TGTGCCAGCAGTTACTCATACAGCCCCGACACTGAAGCTTTCTTT.

The chain carries TRBV6-6 and TRBJ1-1, with 7 bases fitting TRBD1. With 4 bases clipped from V and 4 bases from J, the junction kept 6 bases outside the gene matches. Germline CDR1 reads MNHNY; CDR2 reads SVGAGI (reference sequence). The length of the CDR3 is 14 residues. In nucleotides, the CDR3 is TGTGCCAGCAGTTTACAGGGGTGGCGCACTGAAGCTTTCTTT. Residues: CASSLQGWRTEAFF.

This clone was seen a single time. The chain is built from TRBV15 and TRBJ2-3; TRBD2 matches 7 bases. The CDR3 runs 12 residues. From germline, CDR1 is LNHNV and CDR2 YYDKDF (reference sequence). V shed 4 bases and J 6 bases; nucleotides not matched to a gene: 1. This CDR3 reads CATSNGRDTQYF. CDR3 nucleotides: TGTGCCACCAGCAACGGGAGGGATACGCAGTATTTT.

The rearrangement links TRBV7-2 to TRBJ2-2; 7 nucleotides align to TRBD2. V lost 5 bases and J lost 4; bases outside the gene matches: 13. CDR1 is SGHTA and CDR2 is FQGNSA in the germline V gene. This CDR3 comprises 17 residues. The CDR3 loop is CASSPTRGGPGTGELFF. DNA for the CDR3: TGTGCCAGCAGCCCCACTAGGGGAGGGCCAGGCACCGGGGAGCTGTTTTTT.

The chain has TRBV7-9 and TRBJ1-2; D possibly corresponds to TRBD1 (6 bases). CDR1 SEHNR and CDR2 FQNEAQ come from the germline V gene (reference sequence). Between the trimmed V and J ends, which lost 3 bases and 2 bases, there was a span of 16 bases. This CDR3 spans 16 amino acids. The CDR3 region is CASSFLTGQINYGYTF. DNA of the CDR3: TGTGCCAGCAGCTTCCTAACAGGACAGATAAACTATGGCTACACCTTC. The complete variable domain, with remaining parts taken from reference TRBV7-9 and TRBJ1-2, reads DTGVSQNPRHKITKRGQNVTFRCDPISEHNRLYWYRQTLGQGPEFLTYFQNEAQLEKSRLLSDRFSAERPKGSFSTLEIQRTEQGDSAMYLCASSFLTGQINYGYTFGSGTRLTVV.

The chain combines TRBV5-1 with TRBJ2-5, with D tentatively TRBD1 (6 bases). This CDR3 spans 16 amino acids. V lost 0 bases and J lost 5, with 17 bases in between. Germline CDR1 SGHRS, CDR2 YFSETQ. The CDR3 reads CASSLGVSGGEETQYF. For the CDR3, the DNA is TGCGCCAGCAGCTTGGGGGTCTCTGGGGGCGAGGAGACCCAGTACTTC.

This clone appeared once. The chain employs TRBV10-3 and TRBJ1-2; 8 nucleotides match TRBD1. Trimming removed 10 bases from V and 6 bases from J; junction bases left unmatched: 13. CDR1 ENHRY and CDR2 SYGVKD come from the germline V gene. The CDR3 has 14 residues. DNA of the CDR3: TGTGCCACCGTGGGTGACAGGGGTTTTAATGGCTACACCTTC. This encodes CATVGDRGFNGYTF.

J is TRBJ1-5 and V is TRBV19; 7 bases agree with TRBD1. The germline CDR1 and CDR2 sequences are LNHDA and SQIVND (reference sequence). Unmatched junction bases numbered 22, after V lost 9 bases and J lost 5 bases. This CDR3 region has 18 residues. The CDR3 DNA sequence: TGTGCCAGCCACAAGGGGGCAGCTATGACGGGATTCGATCAGCCCCAGCATTTT. This sequence encodes CASHKGAAMTGFDQPQHF.

The chain links TRBV11-1 to TRBJ2-1; TRBD2 matches at 7 bases. The CDR3 is made up of 16 amino acids. V gave up 0 bases and J gave up 9 bases; unmatched junction bases: 11. CDR1 and CDR2 (germline): SGHAT, FQDESV (reference sequence). This CDR3 is CASSLAPSAGAREQFF. In DNA, the CDR3 is TGTGCCAGCAGCTTAGCGCCTTCGGCGGGAGCTCGTGAGCAGTTCTTC.

The chain carries TRBV2 and TRBJ1-5; the D gene is possibly TRBD1 (6 bases). The CDR3 length is 15 residues. V gave up 9 bases and J gave up 0 bases, with 15 bases separating them. Germline V gene data show CDR1 as SNHLY and CDR2 as FYNNEI. CDR3 nucleotide sequence: TGTGCCAGTCGATCAGGGGATATTAGCAATCAGCCCCAGCATTTT. It codes for CASRSGDISNQPQHF.

Regarding this clone: Germline is not matched at one junction end, which may reflect a read error. The V gene is TRBV7-9, the J gene TRBJ2-7, with TRBD1 identical over 10 bases. Germline V CDR1 and CDR2: SEHNR, FQNEAQ (reference sequence). The CDR3 has 15 amino acids. The CDR3 DNA follows: TGTTCCAGCAATGCCCCGGACAGGGGGGAGTACGAGCAGTACTTC. Protein product: CSSNAPDRGEYEQYF.

The J gene is TRBJ2-3, the V gene TRBV5-1; TRBD2 agrees at 9 bases. The CDR3 consists of 17 residues. Germline V gene sequence: CDR1 SGHRS, CDR2 YFSETQ. V lost 1 base, J lost 2 bases, and 8 bases stayed unmatched. The CDR3 nucleotides read TGCGCCAGCAGCTTGTCGGCTAGCGGGGATCCCACAGATACGCAGTATTTT. Encoded protein: CASSLSASGDPTDTQYF.

V is TRBV29-1 and J is TRBJ1-5; 8 bases are a match to TRBD1. Germline-derived CDR1 and CDR2 are SQVTM and ANQGSEA. Losses at the gene ends were 4 bases for V and 5 bases for J; bases not matched to a gene: 19. The CDR3 length is 18 residues. The DNA for the CDR3 is TGCAGCGTTGTGATACAGGGGGGTTTAGGTTCTACAGATCAGCCCCAGCATTTT. This translates into CSVVIQGGLGSTDQPQHF.

The genes are TRBV9 and TRBJ2-1; D is perhaps TRBD2 (5 bases). Germline CDR1 reads SGDLS; CDR2 reads YYNGEE. The ends were cut back, 2 bases at V and 5 bases at J, with 8 bases in the middle. The CDR3 totals 13 residues. Here the CDR3 reads CASSVGGDNEQFF. CDR3 nucleotide sequence: TGTGCCAGCAGCGTTGGAGGTGACAATGAGCAGTTCTTC.

V and J are TRBV28 and TRBJ1-2; 10 bases agree with TRBD1. V lost 7 bases to trimming and J lost 4 bases; unmatched junction nucleotides: 6. The CDR3 loop spans 14 amino acids. CDR1 and CDR2 (germline): MDHEN, SYDVKM. The CDR3, as DNA: TGTGCCAGCACCCGACAGGGGGCGGCCTATGGCTACACCTTC. This codes for CASTRQGAAYGYTF.

This clone was observed a handful of times. The gene calls are TRBV18 and TRBJ2-7; 7 bases line up with TRBD2. The germline CDR1 and CDR2 sequences are KGHSH and LQKENI. The CDR3 runs to 15 residues. V gave up 6 bases and J gave up 3 bases; unmatched junction bases: 11. The CDR3 here is CASSPTGLEIYEQYF. The CDR3 DNA reads TGTGCCAGCTCCCCTACTGGACTAGAAATCTACGAGCAGTACTTC.

This chain connects TRBV9 to TRBJ2-5; D not certain. Germline V gene data show CDR1 as SGDLS and CDR2 as YYNGEE. V was trimmed by 3 bases and J by 1 base, leaving 7 bases between them. The CDR3 is made up of 13 amino acids. In DNA, the CDR3 is TGTGCCAGCAGCGCTACTTCCCAAGAGACCCAGTACTTC. The encoded protein is CASSATSQETQYF.

The CDR3 protein is CASSLVGRAGNTEQYF. In DNA form, the CDR3 reads TGTGCCAGCAGCTTAGTAGGCAGGGCAGGGAATACCGAGCAGTACTTC. The chain links TRBV7-9 to TRBJ2-7, with a weak D call TRBD1 (5 bases). This CDR3 has 16 residues. V dropped 1 base and J dropped 6 bases, with 19 bases sitting between them. Looked up from germline, CDR1 is SEHNR and CDR2 is FQNEAQ (reference sequence).

The chain employs TRBV19 and TRBJ1-5; D remains unclear. CDR3 length: 14 residues. The V gene's germline CDR1 is LNHDA and CDR2 SQIVND (reference sequence). The V and J ends lost 2 bases and 6 bases respectively, with 11 bases between them. CDR3 sequence (DNA): TGTGCCAGTAGTATAAAATCGGGTAGTCAGCCCCAGCATTTT. Encoded protein: CASSIKSGSQPQHF. The complete variable domain, with remaining parts taken from reference TRBV19 and TRBJ1-5, reads DGGITQSPKYLFRKEGQNVTLSCEQNLNHDAMYWYRQDPGQGLRLIYYSQIVNDFQKGDIAEGYSVSREKKESFPLTVTSAQKNPTAFYLCASSIKSGSQPQHFGDGTRLSIL.

This clone was detected only a few times. The chain combines TRBV21-1 with TRBJ2-2; TRBD2, as called in the table, went unchecked against the DNA. TRBV21-1 is labeled a pseudogene. The CDR3 is 14 amino acids. CDR3 loop: CASSPMSRTGELFF. As DNA, the CDR3 is TGTGCCAGCAGCCCCATGAGTCGCACCGGGGAGCTGTTTTTT.

J is TRBJ2-1 and V is TRBV9, with TRBD2 matching 11 bases. The J segment lost 2 bases and the V segment lost 0 bases, leaving 10 bases of the junction unmatched. Per germline, CDR1 SGDLS and CDR2 YYNGEE. This CDR3 comprises 19 residues. The CDR3 DNA is TGTGCCAGCAGCGTAGACGGTAGACTAGCGGGGACGACCTACAATGAGCAGTTCTTC. Translated: CASSVDGRLAGTTYNEQFF.

This chain connects TRBV9 to TRBJ2-7, with 8 bases fitting TRBD2. CDR1 and CDR2 (germline): SGDLS, YYNGEE. J gave up 5 bases and V 7 bases, and 17 bases lay outside the gene matches. CDR3 size: 16 residues. The DNA of the CDR3 is TGTGCCAGCGGCGCATCCCCCAGCGGGAGACGGAACGAGCAGTACTTC. This encodes CASGASPSGRRNEQYF. The variable domain in full, with the rest retrieved from reference TRBV9 and TRBJ2-7, is DSGVTQTPKHLITATGQRVTLRCSPRSGDLSVYWYQQSLDQGLQFLIQYYNGEERAKGNILERFSAQQFPDLHSELNLSSLELGDSALYFCASGASPSGRRNEQYFGPGTRLTVT.

This chain links TRBV6-1 with TRBJ1-1; unclear D gene. The germline V gene encodes CDR1 MNHNS and CDR2 SASEGT. There are 14 residues in the CDR3. Trimming removed 7 bases at V and 0 bases at J, with 12 bases between. In DNA, the CDR3 is TGTGCCAGCAAGAGGGATATCATGAACACTGAAGCTTTCTTT. Translation gives CASKRDIMNTEAFF.

The CDR3 spells CASSLESREQYF. The CDR3 nucleotides read TGTGCCAGCAGCTTGGAGAGTCGCGAGCAGTACTTC. The gene calls are TRBV5-4 and TRBJ2-7; the D is unclear. The V end lost 0 bases, the J end lost 6 bases, and 7 bases lay between the germline ends. CDR1 is SGHNT and CDR2 is YYREEE in the germline V gene (reference sequence). CDR3 length: 12 residues.